This paragraph reports one T cell receptor (beta chain). Its antigen is still unknown. These data belong to a study of cytomegalovirus exposure and HLA in healthy donors. Study information: The 120 validation repertoires matched the roughly 670 first-cohort repertoires in platform, a later analysis reported. Study-level findings and limits: In vitro work confirmed that a few CMV-associated chains recognize CMV antigens.

Trimming stripped 5 bases from V and 2 bases from J, with 12 bases between. The CDR3 loop spans 14 amino acids. CDR1 SGHTA and CDR2 FQGNSA come from the germline V gene. Libraries were prepared by immunoSEQ multiplex PCR; TCRdb keeps only in-frame clonotypes and omits some of them. The sample lists around 60,000 clones; less than 96% were seen once. Material: PBMCs. The rearrangement joins TRBV7-2 to TRBJ2-5; D perhaps matches TRBD2 (5 bases). This TCR derives from a woman aged 18-29 years in good health and CMV-seronegative. CDR3 in amino acids: CASSLSSGQETQYF. DNA of the CDR3: TGTGCCAGCAGCCTCTCGTCGGGGCAAGAGACCCAGTACTTC.